These 28 T cell receptor beta chains were sequenced from one sample in a study of shared clonotypes between healthy human individuals. Profiling relied on immunoSEQ multiplex PCR, and the TCRdb table lists in-frame clones only, not all of them. The sample holds about 1 million clones; approximately 80% are singletons and the top ten take 0.5% to 0.6%. Sequenced sample: memory CD4+ T cells from PBMCs. As for subset: CD45RA-negative fraction. All receptors come from a man in his late teens or twenties in good health. Some clones in this sample may be carry-over from other donors' samples.

The V gene is TRBV6-1, the J gene TRBJ1-2; D call uncertain. CDR1 is MNHNS and CDR2 is SASEGT in the germline V gene. The CDR3 extends over 15 amino acids. V lost 5 bases and J lost 5, with 18 bases in between. The DNA of the CDR3 is TGTGCCAGCAGTTCCCTGACGGCAGCCCTTTATGGCTACACCTTC. It yields the protein CASSSLTAALYGYTF.

This chain joins TRBV5-1 and TRBJ1-1; 8 nucleotides align to TRBD1. This CDR3 comprises 17 residues. J lost 1 base, V lost 2 bases, and 10 bases had no gene match. The germline gives CDR1 SGHRS, CDR2 YFSETQ. The CDR3 reads CASSFQGARVRNTEAFF. The CDR3 DNA reads as TGCGCCAGCAGCTTTCAGGGGGCGCGGGTCCGGAACACTGAAGCTTTCTTT.

The genes are TRBV5-4 and TRBJ2-1; 12 positions agree with TRBD2. The V segment lost 5 bases and the J segment 3 bases; nucleotides outside the gene matches: 3. CDR1 and CDR2 from the germline V gene are SGHNT and YYREEE (reference sequence). The CDR3 covers 15 residues. CDR3 bases: TGTGCCAGCAGTAGGACTAGCGGGGTCTACAATGAGCAGTTCTTC. Its translation: CASSRTSGVYNEQFF.

The chain employs TRBV4-2 and TRBJ1-2, with D perhaps matching TRBD1 (6 bases). Germline CDR1 is LGHNA and CDR2 is YNFKEQ. Trimming cost V 2 bases and J 6 bases, with 19 bases left between them. This CDR3 is built from 16 residues. Here the CDR3 reads CASSQHPEGGGNGYTF. DNA of the CDR3: TGTGCCAGCAGCCAACATCCGGAAGGGGGAGGTAATGGCTACACCTTC.

The chain employs TRBV10-3 and TRBJ2-7; tentative D call: TRBD1 (5 bases). The CDR3 is 13 residues long. V was cut by 5 bases and J by 3 bases, with 11 bases left in between. CDR1 is ENHRY and CDR2 is SYGVKD in the germline V gene. In nucleotides, the CDR3 is TGTGCCATCAGTCCCGACAGAGACTACGAGCAGTACTTC. It specifies CAISPDRDYEQYF.

The J gene is TRBJ1-3, the V gene TRBV5-1, with D tentatively TRBD1 (6 bases). Trimming took 4 bases from V and 0 from J, leaving 11 bases between them. CDR1 is SGHRS and CDR2 is YFSETQ in the germline V gene. The CDR3 covers 15 residues. The CDR3: CASSADSNSGNTIYF. DNA for the CDR3: TGCGCCAGCAGCGCGGACAGCAACTCTGGAAACACCATATATTTT.

V and J are TRBV18 and TRBJ1-3; D remains ambiguous. The CDR3 length is 14 residues. The ends were cut back, 3 bases at V and 11 bases at J, with 17 bases in the middle. Germline V gives CDR1 KGHSH, CDR2 LQKENI. The CDR3 DNA is TGTGCCAGCTCACCGAGCTTGAGTAACAACGCCATATATTTT. Translating it yields CASSPSLSNNAIYF.

V usage is TRBV5-4 and J usage is TRBJ1-2; maybe TRBD1 (5 bases). The V gene lost 4 bases and the J gene lost 7 bases, with 23 bases spanning the gap. The CDR3 sequence is 16 residues long. Germline CDR1 reads SGHNT; CDR2 reads YYREEE (reference sequence). For the CDR3, the DNA is TGTGCCAGCAGCGCCAACGCGGCAGGGTTATTTGGTGGCTACACCTTC. Amino acid sequence: CASSANAAGLFGGYTF.

The chain couples TRBV15 to TRBJ2-7; 10 bases map to TRBD2. Germline CDR1 and CDR2: LNHNV and YYDKDF (reference sequence). Trimming cost V 2 bases and J 7 bases; bases outside gene matches: 8. The CDR3 is 15 residues long. CDR3 sequence reads: CATSRILAGAREQYF. Here the CDR3 DNA reads TGTGCCACCAGCAGAATCCTAGCGGGAGCTCGGGAGCAGTACTTC.

The chain couples TRBV7-2 to TRBJ1-2; D might be TRBD1 (6 bases). CDR1 is SGHTA, CDR2 FQGNSA, per germline. The V end was cut by 5 bases, the J end by 4 bases, with 17 bases between. The CDR3 is made up of 15 amino acids. CDR3 DNA: TGTGCCAGCAGCCCTCAATCGGGGGGGGCCTATGGCTACACCTTC. It specifies CASSPQSGGAYGYTF.

The rearrangement joins TRBV30 to TRBJ1-3; D unresolved. This CDR3 comprises 13 residues. The V end was cut by 8 bases, the J end by 3 bases, with 14 bases between. Germline V gene sequence: CDR1 GTSNPN, CDR2 SVGIG (reference sequence). The CDR3 region is CALAGPLGNTIYF. For the CDR3, the DNA is TGTGCCCTCGCCGGGCCACTTGGAAACACCATATATTTT.

The table lists this clone with many counts. This rearrangement joins TRBV2 to TRBJ2-2; a weak D match, TRBD2 (5 bases). CDR1 and CDR2 from the germline V gene are SNHLY and FYNNEI. The CDR3 loop spans 14 amino acids. V was shortened by 7 bases and J by 2 bases, with 11 bases between the two germline ends. DNA for the CDR3: TGTGCCAGCACGTCGGGGAAAAACACCGGGGAGCTGTTTTTT. Translated, it gives CASTSGKNTGELFF.

This clone has just a few counts. The CDR3, as DNA: TGCGCCAGCAGCTTGGGACAGCGGACTAGCACAGATACGCAGTATTTT. Encoded protein: CASSLGQRTSTDTQYF. This chain uses TRBV5-1 with TRBJ2-3, with D possibly being TRBD1 or TRBD2 (5 bases each). The V end was cut by 0 bases, the J end by 0 bases, with 11 bases between. Per germline, CDR1 SGHRS and CDR2 YFSETQ. The CDR3 is 16 amino acids.

The rearrangement uses TRBV7-2 and TRBJ2-2, with TRBD2 matching over 8 bases. The CDR3 has 15 amino acids. Germline trimming cut 4 bases from V and 13 bases from J; bases unmatched to any gene: 14. Germline CDR1 SGHTA, CDR2 FQGNSA. The CDR3 protein is CASSSPTSEGRGLFF. The CDR3 nucleotides are TGTGCCAGCAGCTCCCCGACTAGCGAGGGTAGGGGGCTGTTTTTT.

The chain employs TRBV29-1 and TRBJ1-4; maybe TRBD1 (5 bases). The CDR3 has 13 residues. The germline gives CDR1 SQVTM, CDR2 ANQGSEA. Trimming pared 1 base from V and 16 bases from J, leaving 19 bases between. CDR3 DNA: TGCAGCGTTGAAGTGACGGAGGGCCTTACAGGGTTTTTT. This codes for CSVEVTEGLTGFF.

V is TRBV7-3 and J is TRBJ2-1; 9 positions agree with TRBD1. Germline CDR1 reads SGHTA; CDR2 reads FQGTGA. With V trimmed by 2 bases and J by 8 bases, 7 bases remained unmatched. The CDR3 is made up of 15 amino acids. The CDR3 sequence: CASSLDGTGSDEQFF. The CDR3 DNA reads as TGTGCCAGCAGCTTAGATGGGACAGGGAGTGATGAGCAGTTCTTC.

Concerning this clone: Within the sample, other DNA sequences also encode this same CDR3. This sequence joins TRBV7-2 and TRBJ1-1; D is ambiguous. Germline loops: CDR1 SGHTA, CDR2 FQGNSA. V was pared by 1 base and J by 2 bases, with 5 bases between. This CDR3 comprises 13 residues. In DNA form, the CDR3 reads TGTGCCAGCAGCTTAGGGCGTAACACTGAAGCTTTCTTT. Translated, it gives CASSLGRNTEAFF.

V is TRBV5-6 and J is TRBJ1-4; the D is unclear. This CDR3 has 16 amino acids. Per the germline V gene, CDR1 is SGHDT and CDR2 is YYEEEE. Deletions cut 1 base from V and 0 bases from J, with 10 bases between. The CDR3: CASSLPGAATNEKLFF. In DNA, the CDR3 is TGTGCCAGCAGCTTGCCCGGTGCTGCAACTAATGAAAAACTGTTTTTT.

V usage is TRBV11-3 and J usage is TRBJ2-3; 7 positions match TRBD2. V trimming: 5 bases; J trimming: 8 bases; junction bases outside the gene matches: 13. This CDR3 spans 15 amino acids. Per the germline V gene, CDR1 is SGHNT and CDR2 is YENEEA. The CDR3 protein is CASSAPGAGFGTQYF. The CDR3 DNA reads TGTGCCAGCAGCGCCCCCGGAGCGGGGTTTGGTACGCAGTATTTT. Together with reference TRBV11-3 and TRBJ2-3, the CDR3 gives the full variable domain: EAGVVQSPRYKIIEKKQPVAFWCNPISGHNTLYWYLQNLGQGPELLIRYENEEAVDDSQLPKDRFSAERLKGVDSTLKIQPAELGDSAVYLCASSAPGAGFGTQYFGPGTRLTVL.

Concerning this clone itself: A clone one base away is much larger, so this may be a read error. In the same sample, other DNA sequences code for this CDR3. The chain joins TRBV5-1 to TRBJ2-3; TRBD1 agrees at 10 bases. Germline values: CDR1 SGHRS, CDR2 YFSETQ. Trimming cost V 4 bases and J 4 bases; bases outside gene matches: 3. The CDR3 totals 14 residues. CDR3 DNA: TGCGCCAGCAGCCACGGACAGGGGGCAGATACGCAGTATTTT. Translation: CASSHGQGADTQYF.

This chain uses TRBV6-1 with TRBJ2-7; TRBD1 aligns across 7 bases. The CDR3 length is 17 residues. Germline trimming cut 0 bases from V and 4 bases from J; bases unmatched to any gene: 12. Germline CDR1 MNHNS, CDR2 SASEGT. The CDR3 DNA reads as TGTGCCAGCAGTGAAGCCTGGACAGGCCTAACCTCATACGAGCAGTACTTC. Its translation is CASSEAWTGLTSYEQYF.

In this sample, this clone turned up once. The rearrangement joins TRBV7-9 to TRBJ2-3, with TRBD2 matching 9 bases. The CDR3 has 15 residues. The J segment lost 5 bases and the V segment lost 5 bases, leaving 8 bases of the junction unmatched. Germline CDR1 SEHNR, CDR2 FQNEAQ (reference sequence). The DNA for the CDR3 is TGTGCCAGCAGCGCTAGCGGGGAGAGGTTAGATACGCAGTATTTT. Its protein is CASSASGERLDTQYF.

This chain connects TRBV5-5 to TRBJ1-1; the match to TRBD1 covers 7 bases. Germline V gene sequence: CDR1 SGHKS, CDR2 YYEKEE (reference sequence). This CDR3 comprises 14 residues. The junction had 5 bases not matched to a gene; V was cut back by 4 bases and J by 2 bases. Here the CDR3 DNA reads TGTGCCAGCAGCCCCGGACAGGTAAACACTGAAGCTTTCTTT. Its translation is CASSPGQVNTEAFF.

The chain links TRBV28 to TRBJ2-7; D gene unclear. Germline V gene data show CDR1 as MDHEN and CDR2 as SYDVKM. V shed 3 bases and J shed 2 bases, with 11 bases lying between them. The CDR3 has 14 amino acids. The CDR3 nucleotides are TGTGCCAGCAGTTTCTCGGCAGGTGCCTACGAGCAGTACTTC. This encodes CASSFSAGAYEQYF.

The rearrangement uses TRBV9 and TRBJ1-3; 7 bases line up with TRBD1. Germline CDR1 and CDR2: SGDLS and YYNGEE. After removal of 0 bases from V and 0 bases from J, the junction contained 6 bases not matched to a gene. CDR3 length: 17 residues. The CDR3 here is CASSVVGDSLSGNTIYF. CDR3 sequence (DNA): TGTGCCAGCAGCGTAGTTGGGGACAGCCTCTCTGGAAACACCATATATTTT.

The V and J genes are TRBV7-2 and TRBJ1-2, with 9 positions matching TRBD1. The J segment lost 4 bases and the V segment lost 1 base, leaving 7 bases of the junction unmatched. The CDR3 contains 16 residues. Germline assignment: CDR1 SGHTA and CDR2 FQGNSA. CDR3 region: CASSLGSGQGGYGYTF. The CDR3, as DNA: TGTGCCAGCAGCTTAGGGTCGGGACAGGGCGGCTATGGCTACACCTTC.

The CDR3 loop reads CASSFGGSLQGYGYTF. CDR3 in DNA: TGTGCCAGCAGTTTTGGTGGTTCTTTACAGGGGTACGGCTACACCTTC. The genes are TRBV28 and TRBJ1-2; 7 bases match TRBD1. Germline lookup yields CDR1 MDHEN and CDR2 SYDVKM. The CDR3 contains 16 residues. J lost 8 bases, V lost 3 bases, and 15 bases had no gene match.

The rearrangement links TRBV5-1 to TRBJ1-1; D perhaps matches TRBD1 (6 bases). Germline V lookup: CDR1 SGHRS, CDR2 YFSETQ. V lost 3 bases and J 11 bases, leaving 17 bases between the germline ends. CDR3 length: 13 amino acids. DNA for the CDR3: TGCGCCAGCAGCTCGATTCCCGAGGGGGATGCTTTCTTT. Translation gives CASSSIPEGDAFF.